One sample yielded the 5 T cell receptor beta chains listed below, sequenced in a study of T cells in tuberculosis (dated by TCRdb to the late 2010s). What this sample's time point label stands for: new active TB diagnosis, blood taken before or within 7 days of starting treatment. The receptor library was made with the immunoSEQ multiplex PCR assay. The table was pulled from immuneACCESS by TCRdb, which kept in-frame rearrangements only. Such tables lose some clones; where checked, under half of the loss comes from unresolved V genes, and the rest has no known cause. Present in this sample are tens of thousands of clones, 93% of which were seen just once. The ten largest make up roughly 11% of the sample. This material consisted of PBMCs, taken at tuberculosis diagnosis. The receptors come from an adult with tuberculosis.

The J gene is TRBJ1-4, the V gene TRBV28, with 10 bases matching TRBD1. Germline V gene data show CDR1 as MDHEN and CDR2 as SYDVKM. CDR3 size: 17 residues. Trimming removed 5 bases from V and 4 bases from J; junction bases left unmatched: 10. CDR3 nucleotide sequence: TGTGCCAGCAGTCCCGGGACAGGGGTTCTGGATAATGAAAAACTGTTTTTT. It codes for CASSPGTGVLDNEKLFF.

The chain combines TRBV27 with TRBJ2-7; D remains ambiguous. The V and J ends lost 5 bases and 1 base respectively, with 21 bases between them. The CDR3 length is 17 residues. CDR1 and CDR2 (germline): MNHEY, SMNVEV (reference sequence). The CDR3 here is CASSPTPLIKVSYEQYF. In DNA, the CDR3 is TGTGCCAGCAGTCCCACCCCACTAATCAAGGTTTCCTACGAGCAGTACTTC.

This clone has a handful of counts. V usage is TRBV18 and J usage is TRBJ1-1, with D possibly being TRBD1 (6 bases). Germline V lookup: CDR1 KGHSH, CDR2 LQKENI. Trimming shortened V by 0 bases and J by 1 base, and 15 bases separated the two germline ends. This CDR3 spans 17 amino acids. Here the CDR3 reads CASSPPGAGAGNTEAFF. CDR3 bases: TGTGCCAGCTCACCACCCGGTGCAGGGGCCGGGAACACTGAAGCTTTCTTT.

As for this clone: The junction departs from germline at one end; a sequencing error may be responsible. V is TRBV5-1 and J is TRBJ2-2; TRBD2 matches at 9 bases. CDR3 length: 17 amino acids. The germline CDR1 and CDR2 sequences are SGHRS and YFSETQ. The CDR3 loop reads CASSLVLAGMNTRELFF. The CDR3 region has the DNA TGCGCCAGCAGCTTGGTGCTAGCGGGGATGAACACCAGGGAGCTGTTTTTT. Full variable domain (missing parts from reference TRBV5-1 and TRBJ2-2): KAGVTQTPRYLIKTRGQQVTLSCSPISGHRSVSWYQQTPGQGLQFLFEYFSETQRNKGNFPGRFSGRQFSNSRSEMNVSTLELGDSALYLCASSLVLAGMNTRELFFGEGSRLTVL.

This clone was picked up a small number of times. V usage is TRBV10-3 and J usage is TRBJ2-2; 12 nucleotides align to TRBD2. CDR3 size: 17 residues. In germline, CDR1 is ENHRY, CDR2 SYGVKD. The V segment lost 8 bases and the J segment 5 bases; nucleotides outside the gene matches: 12. DNA of the CDR3: TGTGCCATCCCGACTAGCGGGGGCCTACCCGGGACCGGGGAGCTGTTTTTT. This codes for CAIPTSGGLPGTGELFF.